This is a list of T cell receptor beta chains from one sample in a study of shared clonotypes between healthy human individuals. The table came from immunoSEQ multiplex PCR; TCRdb's copy has only in-frame clones and leaves some out. The sample lists about 460,000 clones, around 77% seen once, with 12% in the top ten. What was sequenced was PBMCs. The receptors stem from a woman aged 40 to 50 in good health. Some clones in this sample may be carry-over from other donors' samples. CDR3s include the opening cysteine and the closing phenylalanine or tryptophan. D genes are given only for firm matches. For some rows the clone size is stated as once, few or many, or as a class when expanded; others skip it.

J gene | D gene | clone size | V gene | CDR3 DNA | CDR3 protein
TRBJ2-3 | . | . | TRBV20-1 | TGCAGTGCTAGGCAGGTGATAACGCAGTATTTT | CSARQVITQYF
TRBJ2-5 | . | many | TRBV15 | TGTGCCACCAGCAGAGAGTCGACACAAGAGACCCAGTACTTC | CATSRESTQETQYF
TRBJ2-6 | . | . | TRBV6-1 | TGTGCCAGCAGTGAAGGGAGGCTGACTGGGGCCAACGTCCTGACTTTC | CASSEGRLTGANVLTF
TRBJ1-1 | . | . | TRBV27 | TGTGCCAGCAGTCCCCTGGGGGGGAAGGACACTGAAGCTTTCTTT | CASSPLGGKDTEAFF
TRBJ2-7 | . | . | TRBV18 | TGTGCCAGCTCACCACCAAGGCGGCCAGGACTTAACTCCTACGAGCAGTACTTC | CASSPPRRPGLNSYEQYF
TRBJ2-7 | . | . | TRBV4-2 | TGTGCCAGCAGCCAAGCCGCTGGGACCGACCCCGAGCAGTACTTC | CASSQAAGTDPEQYF
TRBJ2-6 | . | . | TRBV18 | TGTGCCAGCTCACCTGACTCTGGGGCCAACGTCCTGACTTTC | CASSPDSGANVLTF
TRBJ1-2 | . | . | TRBV18 | TGTGCCAGCTCACCCGCCTTCGACAGAAGTAACTATGGCTACACCTTC | CASSPAFDRSNYGYTF
TRBJ1-1 | . | . | TRBV5-1 | TGCGCCAGCAGCTTTACTCCCGGTAGCCCTGAAGCTTTCTTT | CASSFTPGSPEAFF
TRBJ2-7 | TRBD2 | . | TRBV7-2 | TGTGCCAGCAGTACACCGGGACTAGTGGCCTACGAGCAGTACTTC | CASSTPGLVAYEQYF
TRBJ2-7 | . | few | TRBV27 | TGTGCCAGCAGTTTATTTGTCGGGAGCTCCTACGAGCAGTACTTC | CASSLFVGSSYEQYF
TRBJ1-2 | . | . | TRBV2 | TGTGCCAGCAGTGTGGGGGCGCGGGATGGCTACACCTTC | CASSVGARDGYTF
TRBJ2-2 | TRBD1 | . | TRBV7-9 | TGTGCCAGCAGCCGGAGTGGGACAGACAACAGGGAGCTGTTTTTT | CASSRSGTDNRELFF
TRBJ2-1 | . | . | TRBV7-9 | TGTGCCAGCAGCTCCTCTAATGAGCAGTTCTTC | CASSSSNEQFF
TRBJ2-7 | . | . | TRBV6-1 | TGTGCCAGCAGTGAAACCTCGGGAGTCACTTACGAGCAGTACTTC | CASSETSGVTYEQYF
TRBJ2-1 | . | . | TRBV19 | TGTGCCAGTAGTATCAGGGTGGAGAACAATGAGCAGTTCTTC | CASSIRVENNEQFF
TRBJ1-3 | . | . | TRBV7-6 | TGTGCCAGCAGTCCCGCGGGGGGAATCTCTGGAAACACCATATATTTT | CASSPAGGISGNTIYF